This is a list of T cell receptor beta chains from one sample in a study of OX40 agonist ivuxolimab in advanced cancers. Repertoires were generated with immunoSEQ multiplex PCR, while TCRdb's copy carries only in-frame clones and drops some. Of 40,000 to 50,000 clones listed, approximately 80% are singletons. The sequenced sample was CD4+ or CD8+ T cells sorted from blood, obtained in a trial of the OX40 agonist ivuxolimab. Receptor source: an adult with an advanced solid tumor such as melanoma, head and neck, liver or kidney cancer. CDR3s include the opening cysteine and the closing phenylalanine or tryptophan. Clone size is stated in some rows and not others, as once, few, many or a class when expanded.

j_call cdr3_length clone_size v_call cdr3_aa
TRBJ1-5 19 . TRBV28 CASSTAGPQGIYSNQPQHF
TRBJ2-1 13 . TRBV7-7 CASSLAIQAEQFF
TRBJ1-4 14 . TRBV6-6 CASSYWGPNEKLFF
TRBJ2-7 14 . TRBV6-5 CASRPAGGAYEQYF
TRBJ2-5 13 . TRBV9 CASSVGGAETQYF
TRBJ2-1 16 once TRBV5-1 CASSLGWGPSYNEQFF
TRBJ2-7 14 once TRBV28 CASSQGLAGYEQYF
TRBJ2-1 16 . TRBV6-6 CASSYMIAGSDNEQFF
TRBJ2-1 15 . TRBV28 CASGNLAGGGNEQFF
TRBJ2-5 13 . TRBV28 CASSDTLGETQYF